Listed below are T cell receptor beta chains from one sample, sequenced in a study of cytomegalovirus exposure and HLA in healthy donors. Some clones are missing from TCRdb's copy, which holds only in-frame ones; the method was immunoSEQ multiplex PCR. The table records about 150,000 clones, 70% to 90% of them present only once. The sample taken for sequencing was PBMCs. The source is a woman aged 25 to 39 in good health and CMV-seropositive. Each CDR3 is given with its conserved first and last residue. A D gene is named only where the DNA matches it firmly. The size field is filled for only some rows; it gives once, few, many or a size class.

J: TRBJ2-2
size: NA
D: NA
V: TRBV25-1
CDR3: CASSEYGGRDTGELFF

J: TRBJ2-5
size: NA
D: TRBD2
V: TRBV2
CDR3: CASSEVTSDETQYF

J: TRBJ1-2
size: NA
D: NA
V: TRBV28
CDR3: CASVPGGAGHGYTF

J: TRBJ2-7
size: NA
D: NA
V: TRBV19
CDR3: CASSTGTSDTYEQYF

J: TRBJ2-7
size: NA
D: TRBD1
V: TRBV5-4
CDR3: CASSLPGTGFGEQYF

J: TRBJ1-4
size: NA
D: TRBD1
V: TRBV4-1
CDR3: CASSQGTGSNEKLFF

J: TRBJ2-5
size: NA
D: NA
V: TRBV11-2
CDR3: CASSLGSPGTQYF

J: TRBJ2-1
size: NA
D: NA
V: TRBV6-1
CDR3: CASRKGSSSYNEQFF

J: TRBJ1-3
size: NA
D: NA
V: TRBV4-1
CDR3: CASSWSETSGNTIYF

J: TRBJ1-6
size: NA
D: NA
V: TRBV7-9
CDR3: CASSSGGGTNSPLHF

J: TRBJ2-5
size: once
D: TRBD2
V: TRBV28
CDR3: CASSSSGTSGGATETQYF

J: TRBJ1-1
size: NA
D: NA
V: TRBV28
CDR3: CASSFGRDVFSSAEAFF